Sequencing of this T cell receptor (beta chain) was carried out in a study of control samples from healthy donors and cancer patients. Clones were read by immunoSEQ multiplex PCR, and TCRdb kept only the in-frame ones, dropping some. The data hold around 140,000 clones, with 90% to 95% observed a single time. In germline, CDR1 is SGDLS, CDR2 YYNGEE. The length of the CDR3 is 15 residues. The V segment lost 2 bases and the J segment 0 bases; nucleotides outside the gene matches: 1. This sequence joins TRBV9 and TRBJ2-7; 11 bases match TRBD2. Sequencing was performed on blood. The source is a man aged 35-49 years in good health. The CDR3 protein is CASSVGTSGSYEQYF. CDR3 sequence (DNA): TGTGCCAGCAGCGTCGGGACTAGCGGCTCCTACGAGCAGTACTTC.